The entry that follows covers one T cell receptor (beta chain) sequence. A single base separates this from a much larger clone, so it may be a read error. The sample comes from a study of blood T cells in healthy people across ages. Alongside a J-beta primer mix, a sample-barcoded 5' primer served in a second PCR lasting 7 to 11 cycles. One entry per CDR3 protein, called by TCRdb with MiXCR from the 5' RACE reads. This sample has fewer than 750,000 distinct CDR3 sequences, with 40% to 65% found just once. This CDR3 spans 12 amino acids. V was shortened by 1 base and J by 14 bases, with 12 bases between the two germline ends. In germline, CDR1 is SEHNR, CDR2 FQNEAQ (reference sequence).

V usage is TRBV7-9 and J usage is TRBJ2-1, with D uncertain. This receptor was obtained from a woman over 75 in good health. Material for sequencing was blood. The CDR3 sequence is CASSLGPVQEFF. In DNA, the CDR3 is TGTGCCAGCAGCTTAGGGCCGGTCCAGGAGTTCTTC.